A single sample is the source of the 28 T cell receptor beta chains below, sequenced in a study of beta chain features in type 1 diabetes. Broader study findings: All four CD4+ subsets of Type 1 diabetes patients contained TCRB CDR3s that were moderately but significantly shorter.

Isolated RNA was reverse transcribed in full, so expressed TCRB transcripts were sequenced. TCRdb keeps only in-frame clones here, not all; method: immunoSEQ multiplex PCR. The data contain 500,000 to 800,000 clones, under 15% of them singletons. These receptors have no known antigen. Sequenced material: naive CD4+ T cells from blood. Receptors were obtained from a man aged 30 to 39 with type 1 diabetes.

This clone was detected only a few times. V and J are TRBV9 and TRBJ2-1; D is unresolved. The CDR3 length is 13 residues. Deletions cut 4 bases from V and 3 bases from J, with 8 bases between. CDR1 SGDLS and CDR2 YYNGEE come from the germline V gene. Here the CDR3 DNA reads TGTGCCAGCAGCCGCAACGGCTACAATGAGCAGTTCTTC. Translating gives CASSRNGYNEQFF.

This clone appeared a few times. The chain carries TRBV7-2 and TRBJ1-6; D uncertain. The CDR3 loop spans 11 amino acids. The V gene lost 5 bases and the J gene lost 9 bases, with 5 bases spanning the gap. Germline V gene sequence: CDR1 SGHTA, CDR2 FQGNSA. The CDR3 bases are TGTGCCAGCAGCCGCAGTTCACCCCTCCACTTT. Translating gives CASSRSSPLHF.

The CDR3 bases are TGTGCCTGGAGACTATCCGACGGGGAGCTGTTTTTT. Translated, it gives CAWRLSDGELFF. J is TRBJ2-2 and V is TRBV30, with D uncertain. The germline gives CDR1 GTSNPN, CDR2 SVGIG (reference sequence). CDR3 size: 12 residues. Trimming left V 3 bases short and J 7 bases short, with 9 bases between.

The chain employs TRBV9 and TRBJ2-2, with D perhaps assigned TRBD1 or TRBD2 (5 bases each). The CDR3 spans 16 residues. CDR1 and CDR2 (germline): SGDLS, YYNGEE. Between the trimmed V and J ends, which lost 0 bases and 4 bases, there was a span of 13 bases. The CDR3 bases are TGTGCCAGCAGCGTAGGAGTCAGGGAGTCCACCGGGGAGCTGTTTTTT. This gives the protein CASSVGVRESTGELFF.

This clone was detected only a few times. The rearrangement uses TRBV18 and TRBJ2-2; 7 positions match TRBD1. The germline CDR1 and CDR2 sequences are KGHSH and LQKENI. V dropped 4 bases and J dropped 0; count of bases not matched to a gene: 8. The CDR3 consists of 17 residues. CDR3 sequence (DNA): TGTGCCAGCTCACGTCAGCCGGGACAGACGAACACCGGGGAGCTGTTTTTT. Protein sequence: CASSRQPGQTNTGELFF.

This clone was picked up a small number of times. This chain joins TRBV7-9 and TRBJ2-1, with a weak D call TRBD2 (5 bases). The V end was cut by 5 bases, the J end by 0 bases, with 17 bases between. The CDR3 runs to 17 residues. From germline, CDR1 is SEHNR and CDR2 FQNEAQ (reference sequence). CDR3 loop: CASSPRPPEGSYNEQFF. The DNA of the CDR3 is TGTGCCAGCAGCCCGAGACCCCCTGAGGGCTCCTACAATGAGCAGTTCTTC.

This clone turned up a few times. The V gene is TRBV7-2, the J gene TRBJ2-1; possible D gene TRBD1, 7 bases. V was shortened by 1 base and J by 4 bases, with 11 bases between the two germline ends. This CDR3 region has 15 residues. Per germline, CDR1 SGHTA and CDR2 FQGNSA. CDR3 DNA sequence: TGTGCCAGCAGCTTAGTGGAGGGGGCTTACAATGAGCAGTTCTTC. Its translation: CASSLVEGAYNEQFF.

This clone has a handful of counts. This chain links TRBV30 with TRBJ2-3; no clear D gene. Germline CDR1 reads GTSNPN; CDR2 reads SVGIG (reference sequence). There are 13 residues in the CDR3. Trimming took 5 bases from V and 2 from J, leaving 11 bases between them. CDR3 residues: CAWEVGNTDTQYF. DNA for the CDR3: TGTGCCTGGGAGGTAGGGAACACAGATACGCAGTATTTT.

This clone was seen a few times. The chain recombines TRBV28 with TRBJ2-7; D uncertain. Germline V gene lookup returns CDR1 MDHEN and CDR2 SYDVKM. The germline V and J ends were trimmed by 6 bases and 6 bases, with 9 bases remaining between them. This CDR3 contains 11 residues. The CDR3 reads CASRSDLEQYF. The CDR3 nucleotides are TGTGCCAGCAGGAGTGACCTCGAGCAGTACTTC.

The V and J genes are TRBV25-1 and TRBJ2-7; no clear D. CDR3 length equals 13 residues. Per the germline V gene, CDR1 is MGHDK and CDR2 is SYGVNS. V was pared by 10 bases and J by 0 bases, with 13 bases between. The CDR3 region has the DNA TGTGCCACCACCCTTGGCAGCTCCTACGAGCAGTACTTC. As protein: CATTLGSSYEQYF.

This chain uses TRBV30 with TRBJ1-4; 8 nucleotides agree with TRBD1. CDR3 size: 15 residues. Germline loops: CDR1 GTSNPN, CDR2 SVGIG (reference sequence). V lost 3 bases, J lost 8 bases, and 11 bases stayed unmatched. The DNA for the CDR3 is TGTGCCTGGAGCCTCCTAGGACAGGGAGACGAAAAACTGTTTTTT. Protein: CAWSLLGQGDEKLFF.

The chain employs TRBV11-2 and TRBJ2-5; TRBD1 matches 8 bases. CDR1 and CDR2 from the germline V gene are SGHAT and FQNNGV. The CDR3 contains 17 residues. V lost 1 base to trimming and J lost 3 bases; unmatched junction nucleotides: 10. Written as DNA, the CDR3 is TGTGCCAGCAGCTTAGCGGCAGGGGGCACGGGGGAAGAGACCCAGTACTTC. Its protein product is CASSLAAGGTGEETQYF.

This clone was seen a single time. This chain uses TRBV4-2 with TRBJ1-4; D is ambiguous. The germline V and J ends were trimmed by 8 bases and 6 bases, with 16 bases remaining between them. There are 14 residues in the CDR3. Germline CDR1 and CDR2: LGHNA and YNFKEQ. The CDR3 reads CASRPTERYEKLFF. CDR3 bases: TGTGCCAGCCGCCCCACAGAAAGATATGAAAAACTGTTTTTT.

A word on this clone: The same CDR3 arises from other DNA sequences in this sample as well. The chain recombines TRBV2 with TRBJ2-5; the D gene is possibly TRBD1 (7 bases). This CDR3 is built from 14 residues. The germline CDR1 and CDR2 sequences are SNHLY and FYNNEI. Trimming took 4 bases from V and 1 from J, leaving 10 bases between them. The CDR3 bases are TGTGCCAGCAGTGGGCGGGACAGCCAAGAGACCCAGTACTTC. This codes for CASSGRDSQETQYF.

This clone occurred a few times. The chain joins TRBV4-3 to TRBJ2-7; 7 bases align to TRBD1. V lost 0 bases, J lost 3 bases, and 5 bases stayed unmatched. Germline V gene data show CDR1 as LGHNA and CDR2 as YSLEER. The CDR3 covers 15 residues. The CDR3 bases are TGCGCCAGCAGCCAAGACACCCGGGACAGCTACGAGCAGTACTTC. Translated, it gives CASSQDTRDSYEQYF.

The genes are TRBV5-1 and TRBJ2-1; the match to TRBD2 covers 12 bases. Per germline, CDR1 SGHRS and CDR2 YFSETQ. CDR3 length: 14 residues. V gave up 8 bases and J gave up 7 bases; unmatched junction bases: 7. CDR3 amino acids: CASRTSGEANEQFF. The CDR3 nucleotides read TGCGCCAGTCGGACTAGCGGGGAGGCGAATGAGCAGTTCTTC.

The genes are TRBV9 and TRBJ1-1; tentative D call: TRBD1 (5 bases). The CDR3 is 13 residues long. Germline-derived CDR1 and CDR2 are SGDLS and YYNGEE. V lost 3 bases to trimming and J lost 1 base, with 7 bases between them. The CDR3 reads CASSAQANTEAFF. CDR3 nucleotides: TGTGCCAGCAGCGCACAGGCGAACACTGAAGCTTTCTTT.

This clone was detected only a few times. This chain uses TRBV7-3 with TRBJ1-6, with unresolved D. The V gene's germline CDR1 is SGHTA and CDR2 FQGTGA. The germline V and J ends were trimmed by 1 base and 9 bases, with 7 bases remaining between them. This CDR3 region has 13 residues. This CDR3 reads CASSLKQFSPLHF. The CDR3 bases are TGTGCCAGCAGCTTAAAACAGTTTTCACCCCTCCACTTT.

This clone was observed a few times. The rearrangement uses TRBV4-3 and TRBJ2-3; perhaps D is TRBD1 or TRBD2 (5 bases each). Germline loops: CDR1 LGHNA, CDR2 YSLEER. The CDR3 consists of 16 residues. V lost 8 bases and J 1 base, leaving 19 bases between the germline ends. The CDR3 region is CASQTLRGVCTDTQYF. For the CDR3, the DNA is TGCGCCAGCCAGACCCTAAGAGGGGTCTGCACAGATACGCAGTATTTT.

In its sample, this clone was seen a few times. The chain combines TRBV6-6 with TRBJ2-5, with TRBD1 matching over 8 bases. CDR1 and CDR2 (germline): MNHNY, SVGAGI (reference sequence). This CDR3 is built from 15 residues. V lost 4 bases to trimming and J lost 5 bases; unmatched junction nucleotides: 9. For the CDR3, the DNA is TGTGCCAGCAGTTTCAGGGGGCGCGAGGGTGAGACCCAGTACTTC. Protein product: CASSFRGREGETQYF.

Only a few counts were recorded for this clone. The chain has TRBV7-9 and TRBJ2-3; 13 nucleotides line up with TRBD2. The V and J ends lost 5 bases and 6 bases, in that order; junction bases with no gene match: 5. Germline values: CDR1 SEHNR, CDR2 FQNEAQ (reference sequence). This CDR3 region has 15 residues. CDR3 nucleotide sequence: TGTGCCAGCAGCCCCGGGACTAGCGGGGTTGATACGCAGTATTTT. Translated: CASSPGTSGVDTQYF.

This sequence joins TRBV5-1 and TRBJ2-1, with 12 bases that match TRBD2. This CDR3 contains 16 residues. The V segment lost 3 bases and the J segment 4 bases; nucleotides outside the gene matches: 5. Germline V lookup: CDR1 SGHRS, CDR2 YFSETQ. The CDR3: CASSSLAGGVYNEQFF. For the CDR3, the DNA is TGCGCCAGCAGCTCACTAGCGGGGGGCGTATACAATGAGCAGTTCTTC.

V gene TRBV2 combines with J gene TRBJ2-1; TRBD2 matches 7 bases. CDR3 size: 14 residues. The germline CDR1 and CDR2 sequences are SNHLY and FYNNEI. V was pared by 6 bases and J by 4 bases, with 6 bases of the junction left unmatched. The CDR3 spells CASRGGIGYNEQFF. In nucleotides, the CDR3 is TGTGCCAGCAGGGGAGGGATAGGGTACAATGAGCAGTTCTTC.

The chain is built from TRBV9 and TRBJ2-5; 12 nucleotides line up with TRBD2. The V and J ends lost 3 bases and 1 base, in that order; junction bases with no gene match: 4. The V gene's germline CDR1 is SGDLS and CDR2 YYNGEE. CDR3 length equals 16 residues. CDR3 loop: CASSETLAGGQETQYF. CDR3 coding DNA: TGTGCCAGCAGCGAGACACTAGCGGGGGGCCAAGAGACCCAGTACTTC.

The chain uses TRBV30 and TRBJ2-5, with D perhaps TRBD1 or TRBD2 (5 bases each). The CDR3 runs 15 residues. CDR1 is GTSNPN, CDR2 SVGIG, per germline (reference sequence). The V gene lost 4 bases and the J gene lost 2 bases, with 17 bases spanning the gap. CDR3: CAWTRGPTPQETQYF. The CDR3 DNA sequence: TGTGCCTGGACTCGGGGACCCACGCCACAAGAGACCCAGTACTTC.

CDR3 in DNA: TGTGCCAGCAGCCAAGACCGAAACACTGAAGCTTTCTTT. It encodes CASSQDRNTEAFF. The J gene is TRBJ1-1, the V gene TRBV11-2; D is ambiguous. There are 13 residues in the CDR3. The germline V gene encodes CDR1 SGHAT and CDR2 FQNNGV. The germline V and J ends were trimmed by 5 bases and 2 bases, with 9 bases remaining between them.

The chain joins TRBV11-2 to TRBJ2-5; D is unresolved. The V gene lost 5 bases and the J gene lost 1 base, with 8 bases spanning the gap. Germline CDR1 is SGHAT and CDR2 is FQNNGV. The CDR3 sequence is 13 residues long. The CDR3 region has the DNA TGTGCCAGCAGCCAATCACGCCAAGAGACCCAGTACTTC. Encoded protein: CASSQSRQETQYF.

The rearrangement uses TRBV10-3 and TRBJ2-5; D may be TRBD1 (5 bases). The CDR3 extends over 13 amino acids. Germline loops: CDR1 ENHRY, CDR2 SYGVKD. Trimming took 4 bases from V and 2 from J, leaving 8 bases between them. CDR3 in amino acids: CAISVRQQETQYF. DNA for the CDR3: TGTGCCATCAGTGTTCGACAGCAAGAGACCCAGTACTTC.